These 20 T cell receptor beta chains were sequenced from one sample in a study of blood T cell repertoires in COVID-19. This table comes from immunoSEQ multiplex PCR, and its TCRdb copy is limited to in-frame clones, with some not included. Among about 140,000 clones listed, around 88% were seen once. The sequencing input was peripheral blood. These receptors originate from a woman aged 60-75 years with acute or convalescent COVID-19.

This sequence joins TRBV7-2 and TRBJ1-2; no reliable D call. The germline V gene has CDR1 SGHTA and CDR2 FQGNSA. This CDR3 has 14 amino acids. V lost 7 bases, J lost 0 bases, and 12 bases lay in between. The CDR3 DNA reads TGTGCCAGCACCTTGAGGGAAACTAACTATGGCTACACCTTC. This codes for CASTLRETNYGYTF.

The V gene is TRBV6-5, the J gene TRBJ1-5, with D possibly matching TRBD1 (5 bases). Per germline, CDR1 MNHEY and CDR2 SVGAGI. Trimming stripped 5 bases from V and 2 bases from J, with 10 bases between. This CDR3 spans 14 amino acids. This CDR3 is CASSRVGGNQPQHF. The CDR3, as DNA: TGTGCCAGCAGTCGGGTAGGGGGCAATCAGCCCCAGCATTTT.

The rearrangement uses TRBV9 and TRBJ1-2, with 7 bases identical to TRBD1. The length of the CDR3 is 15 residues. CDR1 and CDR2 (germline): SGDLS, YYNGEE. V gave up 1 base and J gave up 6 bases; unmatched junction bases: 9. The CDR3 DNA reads TGTGCCAGCAGCGTAAGGGACAGCGGCTTGCATGGCTACACCTTC. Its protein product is CASSVRDSGLHGYTF.

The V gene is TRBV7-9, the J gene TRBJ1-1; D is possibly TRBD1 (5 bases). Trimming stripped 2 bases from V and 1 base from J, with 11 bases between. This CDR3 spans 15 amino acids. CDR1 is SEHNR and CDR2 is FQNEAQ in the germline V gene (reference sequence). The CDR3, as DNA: TGTGCCAGCAGCTTACAGGGCTTTGGGAACACTGAAGCTTTCTTT. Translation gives CASSLQGFGNTEAFF.

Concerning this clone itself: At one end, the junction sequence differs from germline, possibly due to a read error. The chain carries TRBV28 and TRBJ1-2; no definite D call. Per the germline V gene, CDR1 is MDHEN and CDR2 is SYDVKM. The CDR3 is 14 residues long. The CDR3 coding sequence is TGTGCCGGCAGACGGTCCAACGATATGGATGGCTACACCTTC. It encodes CAGRRSNDMDGYTF.

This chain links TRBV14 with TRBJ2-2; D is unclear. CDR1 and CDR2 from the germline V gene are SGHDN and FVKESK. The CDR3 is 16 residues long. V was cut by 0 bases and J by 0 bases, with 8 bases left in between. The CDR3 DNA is TGTGCCAGCAGCCAAGAGTCCCCCGCGAACACCGGGGAGCTGTTTTTT. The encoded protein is CASSQESPANTGELFF.

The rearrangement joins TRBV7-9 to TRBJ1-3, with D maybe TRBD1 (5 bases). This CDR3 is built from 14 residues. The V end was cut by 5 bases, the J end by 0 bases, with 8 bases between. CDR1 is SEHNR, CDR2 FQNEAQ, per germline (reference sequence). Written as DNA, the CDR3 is TGTGCCAGCAGCGCAGGGTTCTCTGGAAACACCATATATTTT. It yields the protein CASSAGFSGNTIYF.

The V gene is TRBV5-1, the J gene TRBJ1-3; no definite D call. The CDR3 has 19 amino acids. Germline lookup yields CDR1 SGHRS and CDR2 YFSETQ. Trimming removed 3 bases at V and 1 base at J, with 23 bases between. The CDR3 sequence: CASSYPDSLRSLSGNTIYF. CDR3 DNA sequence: TGCGCCAGCAGCTACCCGGACTCCCTTAGGTCCTTATCTGGAAACACCATATATTTT.

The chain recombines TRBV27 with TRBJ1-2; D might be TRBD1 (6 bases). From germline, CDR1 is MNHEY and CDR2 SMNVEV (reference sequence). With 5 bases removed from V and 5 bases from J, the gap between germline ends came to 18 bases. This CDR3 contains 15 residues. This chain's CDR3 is CASSPGGRGAYGYTF. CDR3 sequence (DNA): TGTGCCAGCAGTCCGGGGGGCAGGGGTGCGTATGGCTACACCTTC.

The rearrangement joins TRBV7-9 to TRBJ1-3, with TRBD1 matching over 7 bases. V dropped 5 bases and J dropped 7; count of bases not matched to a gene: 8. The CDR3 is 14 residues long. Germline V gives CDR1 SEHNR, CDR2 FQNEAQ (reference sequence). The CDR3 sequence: CASSPPGTENTIYF. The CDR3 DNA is TGTGCCAGCAGCCCGCCCGGGACAGAGAACACCATATATTTT.

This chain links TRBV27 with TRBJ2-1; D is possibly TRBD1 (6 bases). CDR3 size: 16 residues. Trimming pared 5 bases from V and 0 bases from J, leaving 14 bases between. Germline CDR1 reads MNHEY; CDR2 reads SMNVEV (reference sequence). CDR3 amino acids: CASSISRGSSYNEQFF. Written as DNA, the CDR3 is TGTGCCAGCAGTATTAGCAGGGGCAGCTCCTACAATGAGCAGTTCTTC.

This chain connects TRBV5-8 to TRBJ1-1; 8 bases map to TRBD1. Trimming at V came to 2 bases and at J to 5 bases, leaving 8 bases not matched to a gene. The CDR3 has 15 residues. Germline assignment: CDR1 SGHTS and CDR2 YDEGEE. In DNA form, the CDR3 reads TGTGCCAGCAGCTTTGACCAGGGGGCCGGAACTGAAGCTTTCTTT. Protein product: CASSFDQGAGTEAFF. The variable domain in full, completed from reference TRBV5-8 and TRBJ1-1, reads EAGVTQSPTHLIKTRGQQATLRCSPISGHTSVYWYQQALGLGLQFLLWYDEGEERNRGNFPPRFSGRQFPNYSSELNVNALELEDSALYLCASSFDQGAGTEAFFGQGTRLTVV.

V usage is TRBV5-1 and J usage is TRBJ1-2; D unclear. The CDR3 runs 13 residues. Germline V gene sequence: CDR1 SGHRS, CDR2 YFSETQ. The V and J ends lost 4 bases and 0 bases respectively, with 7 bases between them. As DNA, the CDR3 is TGCGCCAGCAGCGCGAGTTCTAACTATGGCTACACCTTC. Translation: CASSASSNYGYTF.

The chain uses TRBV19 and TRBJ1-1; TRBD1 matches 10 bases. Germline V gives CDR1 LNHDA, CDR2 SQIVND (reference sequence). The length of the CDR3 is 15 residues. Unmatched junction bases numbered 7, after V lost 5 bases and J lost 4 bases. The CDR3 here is CASSGGTGAPTEAFF. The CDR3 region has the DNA TGTGCCAGTAGTGGGGGGACAGGGGCCCCCACTGAAGCTTTCTTT.

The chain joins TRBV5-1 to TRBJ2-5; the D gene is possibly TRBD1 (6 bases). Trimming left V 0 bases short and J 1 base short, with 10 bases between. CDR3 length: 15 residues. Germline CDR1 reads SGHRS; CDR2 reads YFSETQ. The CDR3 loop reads CASSLDGTLQETQYF. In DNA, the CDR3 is TGCGCCAGCAGCTTGGACGGGACACTCCAAGAGACCCAGTACTTC.

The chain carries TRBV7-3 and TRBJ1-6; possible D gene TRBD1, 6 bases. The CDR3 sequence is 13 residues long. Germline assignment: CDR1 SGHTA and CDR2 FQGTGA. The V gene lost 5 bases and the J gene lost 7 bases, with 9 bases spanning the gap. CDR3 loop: CASSETGNSPLHF. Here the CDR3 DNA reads TGTGCCAGCAGCGAAACAGGGAATTCACCCCTCCACTTT.

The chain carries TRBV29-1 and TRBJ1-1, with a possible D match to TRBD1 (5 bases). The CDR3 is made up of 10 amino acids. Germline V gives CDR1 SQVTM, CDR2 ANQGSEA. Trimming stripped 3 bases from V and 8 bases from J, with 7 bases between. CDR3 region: CSVDNREAFF. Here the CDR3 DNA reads TGCAGCGTTGACAACAGGGAAGCTTTCTTT.

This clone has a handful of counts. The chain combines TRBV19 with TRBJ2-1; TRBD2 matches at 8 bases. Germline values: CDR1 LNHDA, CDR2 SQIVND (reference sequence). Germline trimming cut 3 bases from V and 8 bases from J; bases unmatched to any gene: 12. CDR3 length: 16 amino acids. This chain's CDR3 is CASSMTSPAGVHEQFF. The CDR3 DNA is TGTGCCAGTAGTATGACCTCCCCAGCGGGGGTCCATGAGCAGTTCTTC.

The DNA for the CDR3 is TGTGCCAGTAGTATTTGGGGGCAGAGCTCCTATAATTCACCCCTCCACTTT. It yields the protein CASSIWGQSSYNSPLHF. The V call is TRBV19, the J call TRBJ1-6; a weak D match, TRBD1 (6 bases). Germline V gives CDR1 LNHDA, CDR2 SQIVND (reference sequence). V lost 3 bases to trimming and J lost 0 bases, with 12 bases between them. The CDR3 is 17 residues long.

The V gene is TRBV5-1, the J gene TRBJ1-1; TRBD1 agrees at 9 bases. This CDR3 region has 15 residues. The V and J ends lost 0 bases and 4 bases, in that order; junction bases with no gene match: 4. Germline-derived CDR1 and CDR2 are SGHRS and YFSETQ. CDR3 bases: TGCGCCAGCAGCTTGGAGGGACAGGGTAGCACTGAAGCTTTCTTT. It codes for CASSLEGQGSTEAFF. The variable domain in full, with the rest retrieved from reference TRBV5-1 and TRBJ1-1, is KAGVTQTPRYLIKTRGQQVTLSCSPISGHRSVSWYQQTPGQGLQFLFEYFSETQRNKGNFPGRFSGRQFSNSRSEMNVSTLELGDSALYLCASSLEGQGSTEAFFGQGTRLTVV.